This T cell receptor (beta chain) was sequenced during a study of Tregs in tolerant kidney transplant recipients. V shed 5 bases and J 2 bases; nucleotides not matched to a gene: 19. CDR3 length: 19 residues. Germline loops: CDR1 SSHAT, CDR2 FNYEAQ (reference sequence). The nonmyeloablative bone marrow transplants came from related graft donors, with transient mixed chimerism. Measured with immunoSEQ multiplex PCR; TCRdb has only the in-frame clones, and not every one. The sample has around 64,000 clones; over 75% are singletons. Specimen: CD4+ T cells from blood (PBMCs), collected 6 months after the transplant. This chain uses TRBV7-7 with TRBJ2-3; 7 nucleotides agree with TRBD1. This clonotype originated in a human patient who received a combined kidney and bone marrow transplant. Among the T cells, some may be from the graft donor. The CDR3 sequence: CASSPILHRQGVVTDTQYF. The CDR3 nucleotides are TGTGCCAGCAGCCCTATTCTCCATCGACAGGGAGTGGTCACAGATACGCAGTATTTT.